The rows below give T cell receptor beta chains drawn from one sample of a study of cytomegalovirus exposure and HLA in healthy donors. Using immunoSEQ multiplex PCR, the repertoire was profiled, and TCRdb retains in-frame clones only, with some absent. This sample has roughly 50,000 clones, with less than 85% found just once. Input material: PBMCs. The receptors derive from a man aged 25 to 45 in good health and CMV-seropositive. The CDR3 runs from the conserved cysteine through the conserved F or W. Fields, in order: CDR3 length, J gene, D gene, clone size, V gene, CDR3 protein, CDR3 DNA. D genes are given only for firm matches. Expanded clones get a size class; other rows say once, few or many, or leave the size out.

CDR3 length: 15
J gene: TRBJ1-2
D gene: -
clone size: -
V gene: TRBV9
CDR3 protein: CASSVVTSGRGGYTF
CDR3 DNA: TGTGCCAGCAGCGTAGTAACGTCGGGTAGGGGCGGCTACACCTTC

CDR3 length: 16
J gene: TRBJ1-4
D gene: TRBD1
clone size: -
V gene: TRBV7-9
CDR3 protein: CASSAGQVVANEKLFF
CDR3 DNA: TGTGCCAGCAGCGCAGGACAGGTCGTGGCTAATGAAAAACTGTTTTTT

CDR3 length: 16
J gene: TRBJ1-5
D gene: -
clone size: -
V gene: TRBV23-1
CDR3 protein: CASSLNHRGDAWPQHF
CDR3 DNA: TGCGCCAGCAGTCTTAACCACCGCGGGGACGCCTGGCCCCAGCATTTT

CDR3 length: 13
J gene: TRBJ2-5
D gene: -
clone size: few
V gene: TRBV28
CDR3 protein: CASNHRGGETQYF
CDR3 DNA: TGTGCCAGCAATCACAGGGGGGGAGAGACCCAGTACTTC

CDR3 length: 14
J gene: TRBJ2-1
D gene: -
clone size: -
V gene: TRBV9
CDR3 protein: CASSPGGSHNEQFF
CDR3 DNA: TGTGCCAGCAGCCCGGGGGGCTCTCACAATGAGCAGTTCTTC

CDR3 length: 15
J gene: TRBJ1-1
D gene: TRBD1
clone size: -
V gene: TRBV7-2
CDR3 protein: CASSLGGQGLGEAFF
CDR3 DNA: TGTGCCAGCAGCTTAGGGGGACAGGGGCTCGGTGAAGCTTTCTTT

CDR3 length: 17
J gene: TRBJ1-3
D gene: -
clone size: -
V gene: TRBV27
CDR3 protein: CASSLRISAASGNTIYF
CDR3 DNA: TGTGCCAGCAGTTTAAGGATTTCAGCGGCCTCTGGAAACACCATATATTTT

CDR3 length: 15
J gene: TRBJ1-2
D gene: -
clone size: -
V gene: TRBV7-2
CDR3 protein: CASSEGGADGYGYTF
CDR3 DNA: TGTGCCAGCAGTGAGGGGGGGGCAGATGGCTATGGCTACACCTTC

CDR3 length: 15
J gene: TRBJ2-1
D gene: TRBD1
clone size: -
V gene: TRBV29-1
CDR3 protein: CSVEAPQGARDEQFF
CDR3 DNA: TGCAGCGTTGAAGCCCCTCAGGGGGCGCGCGATGAGCAGTTCTTC

CDR3 length: 13
J gene: TRBJ1-2
D gene: -
clone size: -
V gene: TRBV6-5
CDR3 protein: CASSYPQGYGYTF
CDR3 DNA: TGTGCCAGCAGTTACCCCCAGGGGTACGGCTACACCTTC

CDR3 length: 16
J gene: TRBJ1-4
D gene: -
clone size: -
V gene: TRBV19
CDR3 protein: CASSAPRYRVNEKLFF
CDR3 DNA: TGTGCCAGTAGCGCCCCTCGGTACAGAGTTAATGAAAAACTGTTTTTT

CDR3 length: 15
J gene: TRBJ1-6
D gene: TRBD1
clone size: few
V gene: TRBV7-9
CDR3 protein: CASSLATGMNSPLHF
CDR3 DNA: TGTGCCAGCAGCTTAGCGACAGGGATGAATTCACCCCTCCACTTT

CDR3 length: 11
J gene: TRBJ2-7
D gene: -
clone size: -
V gene: TRBV18
CDR3 protein: CASSSRYEQYF
CDR3 DNA: TGTGCCAGCTCATCTCGCTACGAGCAGTACTTC

CDR3 length: 14
J gene: TRBJ2-7
D gene: -
clone size: -
V gene: TRBV11-3
CDR3 protein: CASSLYGDSYEQYF
CDR3 DNA: TGTGCCAGCAGCTTATACGGGGATAGCTACGAGCAGTACTTC

CDR3 length: 17
J gene: TRBJ1-1
D gene: -
clone size: -
V gene: TRBV6-9
CDR3 protein: CASSSGGSSSGNTEAFF
CDR3 DNA: TGTGCCAGCAGTTCCGGGGGATCGTCCTCAGGGAACACTGAAGCTTTCTTT

CDR3 length: 12
J gene: TRBJ2-7
D gene: -
clone size: -
V gene: TRBV30
CDR3 protein: CAWSVMPRNQYF
CDR3 DNA: TGTGCCTGGAGTGTAATGCCCAGGAACCAGTACTTC

CDR3 length: 12
J gene: TRBJ2-5
D gene: -
clone size: -
V gene: TRBV2
CDR3 protein: CASSTSHETQYF
CDR3 DNA: TGTGCCAGCAGTACCAGTCACGAGACCCAGTACTTC

CDR3 length: 13
J gene: TRBJ2-7
D gene: TRBD1
clone size: -
V gene: TRBV27
CDR3 protein: CASSWGTGYEQYF
CDR3 DNA: TGTGCCAGCAGCTGGGGGACAGGATACGAGCAGTACTTC

CDR3 length: 13
J gene: TRBJ1-2
D gene: TRBD1
clone size: -
V gene: TRBV6-6
CDR3 protein: CASSTQTGGGYTF
CDR3 DNA: TGTGCCAGCAGTACCCAGACAGGGGGGGGCTACACCTTC

CDR3 length: 15
J gene: TRBJ2-3
D gene: TRBD1
clone size: -
V gene: TRBV4-3
CDR3 protein: CASSQGGTGRDTQYF
CDR3 DNA: TGCGCCAGCAGCCAAGGCGGGACAGGGCGAGATACGCAGTATTTT

CDR3 length: 15
J gene: TRBJ2-7
D gene: TRBD2
clone size: -
V gene: TRBV7-9
CDR3 protein: CASSLSLAGSYEQYF
CDR3 DNA: TGTGCCAGCAGCTTAAGCCTAGCGGGGTCCTACGAGCAGTACTTC

CDR3 length: 14
J gene: TRBJ1-6
D gene: -
clone size: -
V gene: TRBV19
CDR3 protein: CASSIPGLGSPLHF
CDR3 DNA: TGTGCCAGTAGTATTCCGGGTCTTGGGTCACCCCTCCACTTT

CDR3 length: 17
J gene: TRBJ2-7
D gene: -
clone size: -
V gene: TRBV14
CDR3 protein: CASSQVQALGGGYEQYF
CDR3 DNA: TGTGCCAGCAGCCAGGTCCAGGCCTTAGGTGGAGGCTACGAGCAGTACTTC

CDR3 length: 13
J gene: TRBJ1-2
D gene: -
clone size: -
V gene: TRBV27
CDR3 protein: CASSSGAHYGYTF
CDR3 DNA: TGTGCCAGCAGTTCAGGGGCGCACTATGGCTACACCTTC

CDR3 length: 12
J gene: TRBJ1-3
D gene: -
clone size: -
V gene: TRBV30
CDR3 protein: CAWDSSGNTIYF
CDR3 DNA: TGTGCCTGGGACAGCTCTGGAAACACCATATATTTT

CDR3 length: 16
J gene: TRBJ2-2
D gene: TRBD1
clone size: -
V gene: TRBV7-3
CDR3 protein: CASSRAGTGNTGELFF
CDR3 DNA: TGTGCCAGCAGCCGGGCCGGGACAGGGAACACCGGGGAGCTGTTTTTT

CDR3 length: 13
J gene: TRBJ2-7
D gene: TRBD1
clone size: -
V gene: TRBV27
CDR3 protein: CASSLWDSYEQCF
CDR3 DNA: TGTGCCAGCAGTTTATGGGACAGCTACGAGCAGTGCTTC

CDR3 length: 14
J gene: TRBJ2-7
D gene: -
clone size: -
V gene: TRBV21-1
CDR3 protein: CASSTLAGVPEQYF
CDR3 DNA: TGTGCCAGCAGCACTCTAGCGGGGGTCCCCGAGCAGTACTTC

CDR3 length: 17
J gene: TRBJ1-6
D gene: -
clone size: once
V gene: TRBV4-2
CDR3 protein: CASSQDPRRGVRSPLHF
CDR3 DNA: TGTGCCAGCAGCCAAGATCCCCGGCGGGGGGTACGTTCACCCCTCCACTTT

CDR3 length: 16
J gene: TRBJ2-1
D gene: -
clone size: -
V gene: TRBV5-1
CDR3 protein: CASSLAADRPYNEQFF
CDR3 DNA: TGCGCCAGCAGCTTGGCCGCAGACAGACCCTACAATGAGCAGTTCTTC

CDR3 length: 12
J gene: TRBJ2-5
D gene: -
clone size: -
V gene: TRBV7-2
CDR3 protein: CASRAGSQAQYF
CDR3 DNA: TGTGCCAGCAGGGCTGGGAGTCAGGCCCAGTACTTC

CDR3 length: 14
J gene: TRBJ2-2
D gene: -
clone size: -
V gene: TRBV9
CDR3 protein: CASSVDRRTGELFF
CDR3 DNA: TGTGCCAGCAGCGTAGATAGGAGGACCGGGGAGCTGTTTTTT

CDR3 length: 15
J gene: TRBJ1-2
D gene: TRBD1
clone size: -
V gene: TRBV29-1
CDR3 protein: CSVDGGSGGFRGYTF
CDR3 DNA: TGCAGCGTTGACGGGGGGTCAGGGGGCTTTCGTGGCTACACCTTC

CDR3 length: 18
J gene: TRBJ1-3
D gene: -
clone size: -
V gene: TRBV28
CDR3 protein: CASSGTSWGSFSGNTIYF
CDR3 DNA: TGTGCCAGCAGTGGCACCTCCTGGGGCAGCTTCTCTGGAAACACCATATATTTT

CDR3 length: 15
J gene: TRBJ2-1
D gene: TRBD2
clone size: -
V gene: TRBV11-3
CDR3 protein: CASSPNGGNYNEQFF
CDR3 DNA: TGTGCCAGCAGTCCTAACGGGGGGAACTACAATGAGCAGTTCTTC

CDR3 length: 12
J gene: TRBJ2-1
D gene: -
clone size: once
V gene: TRBV9
CDR3 protein: CASSVAYNEQFF
CDR3 DNA: TGTGCCAGCAGCGTAGCATACAATGAGCAGTTCTTC

CDR3 length: 14
J gene: TRBJ2-2
D gene: TRBD2
clone size: medium-sized
V gene: TRBV6-4
CDR3 protein: CASSEAGDTGELFF
CDR3 DNA: TGTGCCAGCAGTGAAGCGGGGGACACCGGGGAGCTGTTTTTT

CDR3 length: 13
J gene: TRBJ1-2
D gene: TRBD1
clone size: -
V gene: TRBV29-1
CDR3 protein: CSVENRDRDGYTF
CDR3 DNA: TGCAGCGTTGAAAACCGGGACAGGGATGGCTACACCTTC

CDR3 length: 17
J gene: TRBJ2-3
D gene: TRBD1
clone size: -
V gene: TRBV7-9
CDR3 protein: CASSLAWGQGRADTQYF
CDR3 DNA: TGTGCCAGCAGCTTAGCGTGGGGACAGGGAAGGGCAGATACGCAGTATTTT

CDR3 length: 12
J gene: TRBJ1-1
D gene: -
clone size: -
V gene: TRBV5-4
CDR3 protein: CASMGRGTEAFF
CDR3 DNA: TGTGCCAGCATGGGACGGGGGACTGAAGCTTTCTTT

CDR3 length: 14
J gene: TRBJ1-4
D gene: -
clone size: -
V gene: TRBV11-2
CDR3 protein: CASSLVAGVEKLFF
CDR3 DNA: TGTGCCAGCAGCTTGGTGGCCGGGGTTGAAAAACTGTTTTTT

CDR3 length: 13
J gene: TRBJ1-3
D gene: -
clone size: -
V gene: TRBV29-1
CDR3 protein: CSVGGRAGNTIYF
CDR3 DNA: TGCAGCGTTGGGGGCAGGGCAGGAAACACCATATATTTT

CDR3 length: 13
J gene: TRBJ1-2
D gene: TRBD1
clone size: few
V gene: TRBV6-5
CDR3 protein: CASIDRVANGYTF
CDR3 DNA: TGTGCCAGCATCGACAGGGTGGCCAATGGCTACACCTTC

CDR3 length: 14
J gene: TRBJ1-5
D gene: TRBD1
clone size: -
V gene: TRBV27
CDR3 protein: CASSLGTGNQPQHF
CDR3 DNA: TGTGCCAGCAGTTTAGGGACAGGCAATCAGCCCCAGCATTTT

CDR3 length: 12
J gene: TRBJ1-2
D gene: -
clone size: -
V gene: TRBV7-9
CDR3 protein: CASSLDGGGYTF
CDR3 DNA: TGTGCCAGCAGCTTAGACGGCGGGGGCTACACCTTC

CDR3 length: 15
J gene: TRBJ2-2
D gene: -
clone size: few
V gene: TRBV5-1
CDR3 protein: CASSNRFLNTGELFF
CDR3 DNA: TGCGCCAGCAGCAACAGGTTCCTGAACACCGGGGAGCTGTTTTTT

CDR3 length: 13
J gene: TRBJ1-2
D gene: -
clone size: -
V gene: TRBV5-1
CDR3 protein: CASGSEQGYGYTF
CDR3 DNA: TGCGCCAGCGGGTCGGAACAGGGATATGGCTACACCTTC

CDR3 length: 15
J gene: TRBJ1-4
D gene: -
clone size: few
V gene: TRBV28
CDR3 protein: CASSSLSSASEKLFF
CDR3 DNA: TGTGCCAGCAGTTCTTTGAGCAGCGCGAGTGAAAAACTGTTTTTT

CDR3 length: 13
J gene: TRBJ1-1
D gene: -
clone size: -
V gene: TRBV29-1
CDR3 protein: CSVDPAMNTEAFF
CDR3 DNA: TGCAGCGTCGACCCAGCGATGAACACTGAAGCTTTCTTT

CDR3 length: 11
J gene: TRBJ1-2
D gene: -
clone size: once
V gene: TRBV7-9
CDR3 protein: CASSPDYGYTF
CDR3 DNA: TGTGCCAGCAGCCCCGACTATGGCTACACCTTC

CDR3 length: 15
J gene: TRBJ1-2
D gene: -
clone size: -
V gene: TRBV7-8
CDR3 protein: CASSPSLAENYGYTF
CDR3 DNA: TGTGCCAGCAGCCCTAGTCTCGCTGAGAACTATGGCTACACCTTC

CDR3 length: 15
J gene: TRBJ1-2
D gene: -
clone size: -
V gene: TRBV5-6
CDR3 protein: CASSLQNRASGGYTF
CDR3 DNA: TGTGCCAGCAGCTTGCAGAACAGGGCAAGTGGTGGCTACACCTTC

CDR3 length: 14
J gene: TRBJ1-1
D gene: -
clone size: -
V gene: TRBV27
CDR3 protein: CASRRPTGNTEAFF
CDR3 DNA: TGTGCCAGCAGGCGACCCACAGGGAACACTGAAGCTTTCTTT

CDR3 length: 14
J gene: TRBJ1-1
D gene: TRBD1
clone size: -
V gene: TRBV18
CDR3 protein: CASSPGQGNTEAFF
CDR3 DNA: TGTGCCAGCTCACCCGGACAGGGGAACACTGAAGCTTTCTTT

CDR3 length: 13
J gene: TRBJ2-3
D gene: -
clone size: few
V gene: TRBV5-1
CDR3 protein: CASSLRLADTQYF
CDR3 DNA: TGCGCCAGCAGCTTGCGGTTGGCAGATACGCAGTATTTT

CDR3 length: 14
J gene: TRBJ2-3
D gene: TRBD1
clone size: -
V gene: TRBV6-5
CDR3 protein: CASSPDRVSDTQYF
CDR3 DNA: TGTGCCAGCAGTCCGGACAGGGTGAGCGATACGCAGTATTTT

CDR3 length: 14
J gene: TRBJ2-7
D gene: -
clone size: -
V gene: TRBV7-9
CDR3 protein: CASSLEGLSYEQYF
CDR3 DNA: TGTGCCAGCAGCTTAGAGGGGCTCTCCTACGAGCAGTACTTC

CDR3 length: 15
J gene: TRBJ2-5
D gene: TRBD1
clone size: -
V gene: TRBV9
CDR3 protein: CASSVGDRAAETQYF
CDR3 DNA: TGTGCCAGCAGCGTAGGGGACAGGGCGGCCGAGACCCAGTACTTC

CDR3 length: 16
J gene: TRBJ2-5
D gene: -
clone size: -
V gene: TRBV5-4
CDR3 protein: CASSFGTSPTQETQYF
CDR3 DNA: TGTGCCAGCAGCTTTGGAACTAGCCCTACCCAAGAGACCCAGTACTTC

CDR3 length: 17
J gene: TRBJ2-1
D gene: TRBD2
clone size: -
V gene: TRBV5-1
CDR3 protein: CASSKPSGGAAYNEQFF
CDR3 DNA: TGCGCCAGCAGCAAACCTAGCGGGGGGGCGGCCTACAATGAGCAGTTCTTC